This TCR beta chain was found in a study of human T cells and chemical hapten exposure. This clonotype has a count of ten or more. The antigen remains undetermined. In TCRdb, the RACE reads were re-called with MiXCR into one record per CDR3 protein. The data hold nearly 80,000 distinct CDR3 sequences, with about 9.4% observed a single time. The germline V and J ends were trimmed by 2 bases and 1 base, with 11 bases remaining between them. Germline loops: CDR1 SNHLY, CDR2 FYNNEI. The CDR3 covers 15 residues. Overall study findings and caveats: Expanded TCRs produced significantly more large CDR3 similarity clusters than controls did.

The sample's time point: patch test 1, 2 weeks after DPC sensitization. The treatment here: therapeutic diphenylcyclopropenone sensitization with weekly scalp DPC. Patients had alopecia, were aged 18 to 70, and were not pregnant. Sequenced material: whole blood, taken in connection with sensitization to the hapten diphenylcyclopropenone (DPC). The rearrangement links TRBV2 to TRBJ2-5; unclear D gene. The origin of this receptor is a woman in her fifties or sixties with alopecia areata. Some clones in this sample may be carry-over from other donors' samples. The CDR3 protein is CASSEQTLSQETQYF. DNA for the CDR3: TGTGCCAGCAGTGAACAAACACTAAGCCAAGAGACCCAGTACTTC.